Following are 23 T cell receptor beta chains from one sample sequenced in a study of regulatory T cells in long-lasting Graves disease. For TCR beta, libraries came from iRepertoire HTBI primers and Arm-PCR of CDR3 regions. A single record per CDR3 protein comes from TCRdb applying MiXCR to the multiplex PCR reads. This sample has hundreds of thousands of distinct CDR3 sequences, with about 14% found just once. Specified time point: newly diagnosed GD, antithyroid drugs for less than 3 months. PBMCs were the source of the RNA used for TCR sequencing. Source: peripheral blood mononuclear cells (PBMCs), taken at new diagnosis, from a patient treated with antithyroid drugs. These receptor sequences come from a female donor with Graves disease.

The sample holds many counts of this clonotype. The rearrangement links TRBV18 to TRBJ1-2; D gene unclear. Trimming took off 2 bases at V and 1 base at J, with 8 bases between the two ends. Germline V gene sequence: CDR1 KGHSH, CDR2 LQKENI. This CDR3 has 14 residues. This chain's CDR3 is CASSPGGINYGYTF. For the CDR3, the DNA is TGTGCCAGCTCACCAGGCGGGATTAACTATGGCTACACCTTC.

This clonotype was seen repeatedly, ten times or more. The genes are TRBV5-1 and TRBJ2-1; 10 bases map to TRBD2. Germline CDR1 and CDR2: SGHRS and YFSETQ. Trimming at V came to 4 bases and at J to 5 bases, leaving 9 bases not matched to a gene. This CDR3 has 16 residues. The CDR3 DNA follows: TGCGCCAGCAGCATACTGAGCGGGGGGGCGAACAATGAGCAGTTCTTC. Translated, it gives CASSILSGGANNEQFF.

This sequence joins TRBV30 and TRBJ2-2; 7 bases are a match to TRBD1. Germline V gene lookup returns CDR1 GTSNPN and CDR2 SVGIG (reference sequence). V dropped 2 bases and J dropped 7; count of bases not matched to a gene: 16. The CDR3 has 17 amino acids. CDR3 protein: CAWSPDRAIGVYGELFF. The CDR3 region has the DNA TGTGCCTGGAGTCCCGACAGGGCCATCGGGGTTTACGGGGAGCTGTTTTTT.

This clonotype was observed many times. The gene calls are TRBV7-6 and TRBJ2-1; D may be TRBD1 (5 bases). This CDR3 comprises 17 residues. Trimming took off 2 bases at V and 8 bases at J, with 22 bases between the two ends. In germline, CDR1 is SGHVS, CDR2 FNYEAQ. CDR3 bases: TGTGCCAGCAGCTTATTTCCTCAGGGCGGTGGGTTCGATGAGCAGTTCTTC. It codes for CASSLFPQGGGFDEQFF.

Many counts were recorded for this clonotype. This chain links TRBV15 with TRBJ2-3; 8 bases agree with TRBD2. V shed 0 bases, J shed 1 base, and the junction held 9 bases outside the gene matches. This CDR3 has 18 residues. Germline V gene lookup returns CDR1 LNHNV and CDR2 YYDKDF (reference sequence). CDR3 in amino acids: CATSRDRNSGTRTDTQYF. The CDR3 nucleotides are TGTGCCACCAGCAGAGATAGGAATAGCGGGACGCGCACAGATACGCAGTATTTT.

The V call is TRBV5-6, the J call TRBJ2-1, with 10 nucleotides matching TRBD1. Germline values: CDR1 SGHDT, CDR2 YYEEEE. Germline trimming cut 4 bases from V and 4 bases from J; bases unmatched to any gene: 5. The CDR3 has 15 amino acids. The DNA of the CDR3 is TGTGCCAGCAGCCCGCGGACAGGGGGATACAATGAGCAGTTCTTC. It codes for CASSPRTGGYNEQFF. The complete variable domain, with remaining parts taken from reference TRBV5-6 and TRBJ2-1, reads DAGVTQSPTHLIKTRGQQVTLRCSPKSGHDTVSWYQQALGQGPQFIFQYYEEEERQRGNFPDRFSGHQFPNYSSELNVNALLLGDSALYLCASSPRTGGYNEQFFGPGTRLTVL.

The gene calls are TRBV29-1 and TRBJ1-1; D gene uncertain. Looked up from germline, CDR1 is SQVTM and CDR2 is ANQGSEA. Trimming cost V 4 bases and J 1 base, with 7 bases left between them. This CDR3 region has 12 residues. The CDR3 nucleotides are TGCAGCGTTGGGCTGCGGAACACTGAAGCTTTCTTT. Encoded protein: CSVGLRNTEAFF.

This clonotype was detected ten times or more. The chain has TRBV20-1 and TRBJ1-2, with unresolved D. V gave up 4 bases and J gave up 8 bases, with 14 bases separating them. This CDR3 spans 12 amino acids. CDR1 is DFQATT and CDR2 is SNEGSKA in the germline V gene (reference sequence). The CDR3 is CSATGSVPGYTF. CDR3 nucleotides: TGCAGTGCTACCGGGTCGGTGCCCGGCTACACCTTC.

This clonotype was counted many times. The CDR3 loop is CASKGQNYGYTF. The CDR3 coding sequence is TGTGCCAGCAAGGGTCAGAACTATGGCTACACCTTC. The chain uses TRBV27 and TRBJ1-2; D call uncertain. In germline, CDR1 is MNHEY, CDR2 SMNVEV (reference sequence). The CDR3 has 12 amino acids. The V gene lost 7 bases and the J gene lost 2 bases, with 8 bases spanning the gap.

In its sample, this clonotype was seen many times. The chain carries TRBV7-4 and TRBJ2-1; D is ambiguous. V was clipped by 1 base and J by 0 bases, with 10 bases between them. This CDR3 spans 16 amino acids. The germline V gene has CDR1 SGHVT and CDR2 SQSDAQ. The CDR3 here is CASSLGRKSSYNEQFF. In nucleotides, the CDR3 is TGTGCCAGCAGCTTAGGTCGGAAGAGCTCCTACAATGAGCAGTTCTTC.

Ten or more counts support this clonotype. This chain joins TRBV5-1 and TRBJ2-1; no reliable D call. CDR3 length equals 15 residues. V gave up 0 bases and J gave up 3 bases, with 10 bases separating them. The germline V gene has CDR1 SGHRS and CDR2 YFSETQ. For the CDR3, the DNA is TGCGCCAGCAGCTTGGACTCCCCTATCTACAATGAGCAGTTCTTC. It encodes CASSLDSPIYNEQFF.

CDR3 sequence reads: CASSPQARVAEKLFF. In nucleotides, the CDR3 is TGTGCCAGCTCACCACAGGCCAGGGTGGCTGAAAAACTGTTTTTT. The chain joins TRBV18 to TRBJ1-4; tentatively, D is TRBD1 (5 bases). The germline CDR1 and CDR2 sequences are KGHSH and LQKENI. Trimming took off 1 base at V and 7 bases at J, with 13 bases between the two ends. This CDR3 contains 15 residues.

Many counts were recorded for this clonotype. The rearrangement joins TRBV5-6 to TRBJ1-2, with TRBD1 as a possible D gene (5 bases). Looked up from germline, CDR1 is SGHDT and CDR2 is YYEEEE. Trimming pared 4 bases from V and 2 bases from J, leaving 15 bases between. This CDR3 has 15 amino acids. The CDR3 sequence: CASSPRRGSNYGYTF. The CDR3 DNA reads TGTGCCAGCAGCCCGCGAAGGGGATCAAACTATGGCTACACCTTC.

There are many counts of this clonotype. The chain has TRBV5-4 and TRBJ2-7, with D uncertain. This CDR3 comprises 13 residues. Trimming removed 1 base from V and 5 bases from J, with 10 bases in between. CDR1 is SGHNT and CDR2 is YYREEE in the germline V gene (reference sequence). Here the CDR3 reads CASSLLSGDEQYF. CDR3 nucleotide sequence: TGTGCCAGCAGCTTGTTAAGTGGGGACGAGCAGTACTTC. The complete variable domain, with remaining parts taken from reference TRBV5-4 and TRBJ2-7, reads ETGVTQSPTHLIKTRGQQVTLRCSSQSGHNTVSWYQQALGQGPQFIFQYYREEENGRGNFPPRFSGLQFPNYSSELNVNALELDDSALYLCASSLLSGDEQYFGPGTRLTVT.

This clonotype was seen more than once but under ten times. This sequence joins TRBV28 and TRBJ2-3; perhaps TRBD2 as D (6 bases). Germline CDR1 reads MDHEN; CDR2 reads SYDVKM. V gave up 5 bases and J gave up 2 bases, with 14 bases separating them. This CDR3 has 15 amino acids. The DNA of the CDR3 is TGTGCCAGCAGTGACCGGGACTCATACACAGATACGCAGTATTTT. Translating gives CASSDRDSYTDTQYF.

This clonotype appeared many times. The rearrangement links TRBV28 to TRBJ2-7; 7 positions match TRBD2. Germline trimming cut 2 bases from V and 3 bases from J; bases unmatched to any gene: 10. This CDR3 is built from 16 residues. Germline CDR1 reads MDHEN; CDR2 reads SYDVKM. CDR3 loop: CASSLGTGGAHYEQYF. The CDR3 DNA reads TGTGCCAGCAGTTTAGGGACGGGGGGAGCCCACTACGAGCAGTACTTC.

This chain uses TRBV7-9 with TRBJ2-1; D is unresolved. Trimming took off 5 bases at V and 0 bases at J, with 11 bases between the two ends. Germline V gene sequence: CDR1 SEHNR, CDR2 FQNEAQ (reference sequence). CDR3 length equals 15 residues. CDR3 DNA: TGTGCCAGCAGCCCCGCGAGTGGCTCCTACAATGAGCAGTTCTTC. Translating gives CASSPASGSYNEQFF.

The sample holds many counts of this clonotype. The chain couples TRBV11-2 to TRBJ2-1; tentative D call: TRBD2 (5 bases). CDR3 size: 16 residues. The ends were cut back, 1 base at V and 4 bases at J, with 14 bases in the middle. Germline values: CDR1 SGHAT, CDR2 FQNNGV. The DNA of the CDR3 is TGTGCCAGCAGCTTAGGCGCTAGCCCCGGGTACAATGAGCAGTTCTTC. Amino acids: CASSLGASPGYNEQFF. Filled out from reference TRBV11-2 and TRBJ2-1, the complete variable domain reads EAGVAQSPRYKIIEKRQSVAFWCNPISGHATLYWYQQILGQGPKLLIQFQNNGVVDDSQLPKDRFSAERLKGVDSTLKIQPAKLEDSAVYLCASSLGASPGYNEQFFGPGTRLTVL.

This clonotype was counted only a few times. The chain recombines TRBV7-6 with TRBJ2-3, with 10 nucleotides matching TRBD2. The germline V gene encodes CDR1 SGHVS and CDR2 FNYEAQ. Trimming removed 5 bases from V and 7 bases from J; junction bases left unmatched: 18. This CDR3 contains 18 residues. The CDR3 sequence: CASSRRWVAGGPGNTQYF. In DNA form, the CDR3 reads TGTGCCAGCAGCCGCCGTTGGGTAGCGGGAGGCCCAGGGAATACGCAGTATTTT.

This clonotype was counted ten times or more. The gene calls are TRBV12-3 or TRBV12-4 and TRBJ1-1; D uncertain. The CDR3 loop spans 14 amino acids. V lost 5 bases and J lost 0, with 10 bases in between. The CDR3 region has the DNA TGTGCCAGCAGTCCGACCGTTCTGAACACTGAAGCTTTCTTT. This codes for CASSPTVLNTEAFF.

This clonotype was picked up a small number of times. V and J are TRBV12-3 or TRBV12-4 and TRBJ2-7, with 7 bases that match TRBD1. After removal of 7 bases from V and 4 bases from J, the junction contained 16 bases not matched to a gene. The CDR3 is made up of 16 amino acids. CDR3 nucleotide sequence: TGTGCCAGCACCAAACGACAGGGAGCTTATCCATACGAGCAGTACTTC. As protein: CASTKRQGAYPYEQYF.

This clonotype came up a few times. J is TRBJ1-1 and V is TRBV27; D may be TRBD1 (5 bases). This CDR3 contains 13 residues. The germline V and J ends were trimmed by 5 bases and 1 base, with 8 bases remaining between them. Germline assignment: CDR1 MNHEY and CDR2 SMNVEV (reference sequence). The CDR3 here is CASSPGTNTEAFF. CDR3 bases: TGTGCCAGCAGTCCCGGGACGAACACTGAAGCTTTCTTT.

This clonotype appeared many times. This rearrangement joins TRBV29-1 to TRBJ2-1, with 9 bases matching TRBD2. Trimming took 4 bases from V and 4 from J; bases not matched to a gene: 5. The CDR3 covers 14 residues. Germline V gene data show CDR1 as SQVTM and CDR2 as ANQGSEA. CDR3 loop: CSVAAGGRYNEQFF. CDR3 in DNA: TGCAGCGTTGCGGCGGGAGGGCGTTACAATGAGCAGTTCTTC.